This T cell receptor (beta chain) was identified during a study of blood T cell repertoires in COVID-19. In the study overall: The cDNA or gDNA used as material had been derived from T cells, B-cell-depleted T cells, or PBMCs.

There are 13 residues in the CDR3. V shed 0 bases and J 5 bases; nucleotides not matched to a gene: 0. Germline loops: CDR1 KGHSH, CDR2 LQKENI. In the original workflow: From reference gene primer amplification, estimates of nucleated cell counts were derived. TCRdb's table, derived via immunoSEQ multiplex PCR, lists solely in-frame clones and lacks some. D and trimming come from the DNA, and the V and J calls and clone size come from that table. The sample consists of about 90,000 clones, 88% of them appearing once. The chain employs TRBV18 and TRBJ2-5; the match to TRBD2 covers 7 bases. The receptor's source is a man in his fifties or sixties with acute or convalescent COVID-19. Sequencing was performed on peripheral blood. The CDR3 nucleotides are TGTGCCAGCTCACCACCTAGCGGGGAGACCCAGTACTTC. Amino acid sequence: CASSPPSGETQYF.